The T cell receptor beta chain under discussion was sequenced for a study of graft-versus-host responses after intestinal transplantation. Study overall: Anti-thymocyte globulin served as induction for all recipients, who then took tacrolimus and steroids for about 3 years.

As for this clone: Its antigen is unidentified. Its ends do not fully match the called genes, so a read error is possible. Other DNA variants within this sample encode the same CDR3.

This CDR3 spans 13 amino acids. Per germline, CDR1 SEHNR and CDR2 FQNEAQ (reference sequence). Study outcomes and limitations: Early post-transplant HvG declines tracked with peak circulating GvH clone levels. GvH clones occurred in recipient marrow; some first appeared in ileum or blood.

Clones were sequenced by immunoSEQ multiplex PCR, and TCRdb holds only the in-frame ones, with some missing. The sample contains 20,000 to 25,000 clones, 82% of which appear only once. The genes are TRBV7-9 and TRBJ1-4; D call uncertain. This specimen was unstimulated CD8+ T cells sorted from spleen or lymph node cells, taken before transplant. The source is a human donor who was the organ donor for an intestinal transplant. The CDR3 bases are TGCGCCAGCAGCCCCCCAAATGAGCAAAAACTGTTTTTT. Amino acids: CASSPPNEQKLFF.